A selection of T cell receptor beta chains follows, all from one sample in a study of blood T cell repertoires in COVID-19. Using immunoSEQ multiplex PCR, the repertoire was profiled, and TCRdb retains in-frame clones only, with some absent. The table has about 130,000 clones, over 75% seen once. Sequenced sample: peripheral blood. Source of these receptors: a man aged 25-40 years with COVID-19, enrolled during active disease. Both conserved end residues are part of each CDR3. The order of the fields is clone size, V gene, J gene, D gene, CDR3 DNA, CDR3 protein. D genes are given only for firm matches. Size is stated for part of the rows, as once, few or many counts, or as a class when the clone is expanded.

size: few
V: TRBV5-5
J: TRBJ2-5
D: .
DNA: TGTGCCAGCAGCACCCATGGGACGACAGGAGGAGAGACCCAGTACTTC
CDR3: CASSTHGTTGGETQYF

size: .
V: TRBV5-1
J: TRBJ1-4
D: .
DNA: TGCGCCAGCAGCTTGGGAGCGGGGAGGACGAATGAAAAACTGTTTTTT
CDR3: CASSLGAGRTNEKLFF

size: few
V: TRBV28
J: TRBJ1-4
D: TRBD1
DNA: TGTGCCAGCGTGGGAACGGACAGGAGGGGGGAAAAACTGTTTTTT
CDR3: CASVGTDRRGEKLFF

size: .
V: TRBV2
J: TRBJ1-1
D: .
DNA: TGTGCCAGCAGTGAATACGGGGGTGAAGCTTTCTTT
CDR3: CASSEYGGEAFF

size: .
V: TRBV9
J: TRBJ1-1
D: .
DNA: TGTGCCAGCAGCGTAGTCCCAGAGAACACTGAAGCTTTCTTT
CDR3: CASSVVPENTEAFF

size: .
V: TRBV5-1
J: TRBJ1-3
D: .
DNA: TGCGCCAGCAGCTTGGGACAGGCAGGAAACACCATATATTTT
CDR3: CASSLGQAGNTIYF

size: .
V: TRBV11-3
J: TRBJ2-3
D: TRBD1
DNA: TGTGCCAGCAGCATGAGGACAGGGGGCACAGATACGCAGTATTTT
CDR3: CASSMRTGGTDTQYF

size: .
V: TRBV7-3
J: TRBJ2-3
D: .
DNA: TGTGCCAGCACTATTAATCCTGGGAGGGGGACGCAGTATTTT
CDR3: CASTINPGRGTQYF

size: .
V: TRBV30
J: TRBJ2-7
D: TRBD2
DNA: TGTGCCTGGAGTCCCTCTTGGACTAGCGGGAGATCGGGCTCCGAGCAGTACTTC
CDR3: CAWSPSWTSGRSGSEQYF

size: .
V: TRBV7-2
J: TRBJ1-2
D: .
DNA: TGTGCCAGCAGCTTAGCGGTCCCACTACGTAATGGCTACACCTTC
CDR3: CASSLAVPLRNGYTF

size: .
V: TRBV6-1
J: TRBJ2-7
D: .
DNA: TGTGCCAGCAGTGAAGCGTGGGGGGTGAAAATTTACGAGCAGTACTTC
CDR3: CASSEAWGVKIYEQYF

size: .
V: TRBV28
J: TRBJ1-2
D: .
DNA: TGTGCCAGCAGTTTACGGAGTTATGGCTACACCTTC
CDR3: CASSLRSYGYTF

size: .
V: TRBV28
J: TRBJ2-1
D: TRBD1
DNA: TGTGCCAGCAGTACCCGGGACAGGGTCTACAATGAGCAGTTCTTC
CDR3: CASSTRDRVYNEQFF

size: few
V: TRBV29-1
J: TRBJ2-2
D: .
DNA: TGCAGCGTTGAAAGGCAGGCGAACACCGGGGAGCTGTTTTTT
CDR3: CSVERQANTGELFF

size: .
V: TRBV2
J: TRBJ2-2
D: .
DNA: TGTGCCAGCATGCAGGCATCGGTCACCGGGGAGCTGTTTTTT
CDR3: CASMQASVTGELFF

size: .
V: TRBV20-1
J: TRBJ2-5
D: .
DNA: TGCAGTGCTAGTTTCGGCCGACAGCAGCAAGAGACCCAGTACTTC
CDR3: CSASFGRQQQETQYF

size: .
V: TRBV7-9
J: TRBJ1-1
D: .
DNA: TGTGCCAGCAGCTTCTCAGGAGGCCCTGAAGCTTTCTTT
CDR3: CASSFSGGPEAFF

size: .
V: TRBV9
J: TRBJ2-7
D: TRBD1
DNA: TGTGCCAGCAGCGTAGGGGACAGAATCTACGAGCAGTACTTC
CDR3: CASSVGDRIYEQYF

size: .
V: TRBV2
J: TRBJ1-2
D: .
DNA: TGTGCCAGCGCGGGAACCACGAGAAATTTATATGGCTACACCTTC
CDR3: CASAGTTRNLYGYTF

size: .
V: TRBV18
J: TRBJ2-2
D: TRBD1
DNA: TGTGCCAGCTCACCACAGGGACAGGGGGCGCGAGGTAACACCGGGGAGCTGTTTTTT
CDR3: CASSPQGQGARGNTGELFF

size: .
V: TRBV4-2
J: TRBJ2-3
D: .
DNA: TGTGCCAGCAGCCAAACCTTCTCGGAGATTGGTTCAGATACGCAGTATTTT
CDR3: CASSQTFSEIGSDTQYF

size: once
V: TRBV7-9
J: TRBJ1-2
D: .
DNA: TGTGCCAGCAGCTATTTGTCGGGTTCCTACACCTTC
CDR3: CASSYLSGSYTF

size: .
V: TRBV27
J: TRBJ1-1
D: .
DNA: TGTGCCAGCAGTTTAGCGGCGGCGGGCACTGAAGCTTTCTTT
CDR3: CASSLAAAGTEAFF

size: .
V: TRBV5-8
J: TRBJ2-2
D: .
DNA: TGTGCCGGAGGCGTTCGACAAGCGAACACCGGGGAGCTGTTTTTT
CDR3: CAGGVRQANTGELFF

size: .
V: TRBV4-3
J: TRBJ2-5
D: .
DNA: TGCGCCAGCAGCCCCAGCATCACAGGGCAAGAGACCCAGTACTTC
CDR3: CASSPSITGQETQYF

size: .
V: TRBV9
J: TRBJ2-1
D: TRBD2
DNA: TGTGCCAGCAGCGTAGTTAGCGGGTTTTCCTACAATGAGCAGTTCTTC
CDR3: CASSVVSGFSYNEQFF

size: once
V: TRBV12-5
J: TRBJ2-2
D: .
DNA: TGTGCTAGTGGTTTGGTAGCGGGCGGGATAACCGGGGAGCTGTTTTTT
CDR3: CASGLVAGGITGELFF

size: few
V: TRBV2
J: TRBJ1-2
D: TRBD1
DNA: TGTGCCAGCAGTGATAGGGGACAGGGAGGCTACACCTTC
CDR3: CASSDRGQGGYTF

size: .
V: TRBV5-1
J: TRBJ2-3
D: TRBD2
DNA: TGCGCCAGCAGGGAGACTAGCGGGGCCACAGATACGCAGTATTTT
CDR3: CASRETSGATDTQYF

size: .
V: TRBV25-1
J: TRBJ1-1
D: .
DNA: TGTGCCAGCAGTGTTTACGACAGGAACACTGAAGCTTTCTTT
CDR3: CASSVYDRNTEAFF

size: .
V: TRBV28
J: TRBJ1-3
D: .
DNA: TGTGCCAGCAGTTTAGGCCTCACGTCTGGAAACACCATATATTTT
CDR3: CASSLGLTSGNTIYF

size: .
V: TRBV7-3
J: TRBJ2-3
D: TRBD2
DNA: TGTGCCAGCAGCTTTGGGGCGGGAGGGGTGCGGACGCAGTATTTT
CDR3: CASSFGAGGVRTQYF

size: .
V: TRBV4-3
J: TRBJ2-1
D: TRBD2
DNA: TGCGCCAGCAGCCAAGGAGTTAGCGGGGGGCACAATGAGCAGTTCTTC
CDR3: CASSQGVSGGHNEQFF

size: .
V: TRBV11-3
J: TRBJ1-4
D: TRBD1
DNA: TGTGCCAGCAGCCCCCGACAGGGAGATGAAAAACTGTTTTTT
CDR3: CASSPRQGDEKLFF

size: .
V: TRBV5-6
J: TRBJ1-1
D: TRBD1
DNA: TGTGCCAGCAGCTTGGCCAACCCAGGGGGAGCTTTCTTT
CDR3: CASSLANPGGAFF

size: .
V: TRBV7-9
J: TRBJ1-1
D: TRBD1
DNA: TGTGCCAGCAGCTCTACAGGGGATGGCGACACTGAAGCTTTCTTT
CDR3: CASSSTGDGDTEAFF

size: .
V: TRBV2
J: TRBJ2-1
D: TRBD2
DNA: TGTGCCAGCAGTGTCGGACTAGCGGGAGTTTTAGCCTACAATGAGCAGTTCTTC
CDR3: CASSVGLAGVLAYNEQFF

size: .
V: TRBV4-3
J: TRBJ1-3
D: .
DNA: TGCGCCAGCAGCCAGGGGGCCTCGGCTGGAAACACCATATATTTT
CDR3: CASSQGASAGNTIYF

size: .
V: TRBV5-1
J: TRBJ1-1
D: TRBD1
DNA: TGCGCCAGCCGCCGGGAGGGACAGACAAACACTGAAGCTTTCTTT
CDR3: CASRREGQTNTEAFF

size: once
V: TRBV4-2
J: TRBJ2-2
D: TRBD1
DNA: TGTGCCAGCAGCCAAGATTACGGGACAGGGAAACCCGGGGAGCTGTTTTTT
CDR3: CASSQDYGTGKPGELFF

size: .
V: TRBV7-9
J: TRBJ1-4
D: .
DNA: TGTGCCAGCAGCTTAGAGGGCTGGGCCAGGGGACAACTGTTTTTT
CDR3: CASSLEGWARGQLFF

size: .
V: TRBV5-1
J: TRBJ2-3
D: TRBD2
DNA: TGCGCCAGCAGCCAACGGACTAGCGGGGGGATAGATACGCAGTATTTT
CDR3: CASSQRTSGGIDTQYF

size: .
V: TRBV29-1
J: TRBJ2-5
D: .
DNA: TGCAGCGTTGGACAGGAGACCCAGTACTTC
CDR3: CSVGQETQYF

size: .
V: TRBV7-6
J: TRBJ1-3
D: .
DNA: TGTGCCAGCAGCTACCCGGGGGGCCCTGGAAACACCATATATTTT
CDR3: CASSYPGGPGNTIYF

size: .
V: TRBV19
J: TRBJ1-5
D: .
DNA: TGTGCCAGTAGTCTACAAGGTCCGGGTTTTAGCAATCAGCCCCAGCATTTT
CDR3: CASSLQGPGFSNQPQHF

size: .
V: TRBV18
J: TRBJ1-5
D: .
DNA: TGTGCCAGCTCACCAGGGGCCCATCAGCCCCAGCATTTT
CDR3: CASSPGAHQPQHF